These T cell receptor beta chains were read from a single sample in a study of CD8+CD57+ T cells in acquired aplastic anemia. Each CDR3 protein gets one entry after TCRdb re-called the reads with MiXCR. Here the sample spans some 120,000 distinct CDR3 sequences, around 48% being singletons. The sample taken for sequencing was sorted CD4+, CD8+, or CD8+CD57+ T cells (not recorded which) from PBMCs. The receptor source for this set is a human donor in good health, serving as a control. The conserved cysteine and the conserved F or W are not part of the CDR3 here.

v_call cdr3_aa
TRBV10-2 ASQRQGTYQPQH
TRBV19 ATSPFPILEQY
TRBV15 ATSKGRVYRQEAF
TRBV24-1 ATSDGQGGAF
TRBV11-3 ASSLSVGNTEAF
TRBV9 ASSVVDGTDTQY
TRBV19 ASSPTGTETQY
TRBV25-1 ASSGGDISYGYT
TRBV24-1 ATSERGLAGGRDQETQY
TRBV13 ASSFFKTSGGANEQF
TRBV25-1 ASSDSARLAYEQY
TRBV20-1 SAEGAKVPNSPLH
TRBV24-1 ATSAQGAGTGELF
TRBV6-1 ASSERQGTIGGQETQY
TRBV10-3 AISESQGVFVGYT
TRBV5-6 ASSLVSGIAYNEQF
TRBV2 ASKLSGGAGEQY
TRBV5-5 ASSLALAGYTGELF
TRBV20-1 SARSDRGYEQY
TRBV20-1 SASADGYT
TRBV29-1 SVEDRWGDYEQY
TRBV12-5 ASGLGQLEAF
TRBV7-9 ASSPGGGHDYEQY
TRBV10-2 ASLRGGPTDTQY
TRBV19 ASSMYRRRGVDYGYT
TRBV7-9 ASSLEGGFGYT
TRBV15 ATSRGGQGTSYEQY
TRBV5-6 ASSFREHQPQH
TRBV18 ASSEGLSGANVLT
TRBV10-3 AISESIQKEKLF
TRBV20-1 SARVDSRNQPQH
TRBV2 ASSLDHRGGGGYT
TRBV6-1 ASSEGGRVDGYT
TRBV11-2 ASSSPSGGSYNEQF
TRBV9 ASTETEGAKNIQY
TRBV14 ASSAPDRGRNEQF
TRBV5-1 ASSLGGAAYNEQF
TRBV11-1 ASSSRGTSLYEQY
TRBV12-3/TRBV12-4 ASRIQGNEKLF
TRBV29-1 SVEGGSTDTQF
TRBV2 AGINRDSYEQY
TRBV10-3 AISDRTETGYGYT
TRBV5-1 ASSSSGGRGYEQY
TRBV2 ASEGNPTEQY
TRBV15 ATRDREGNQPQH
TRBV5-4 ASRSGLAGGNTGELF
TRBV14 ASSQDPAGAYEQY
TRBV6-6 ASSYSEYT
TRBV5-1 ASSLSGFGANVLA
TRBV20-1 SASRPGDPSMNTEAF
TRBV20-1 SARDPRAPPMGEQF
TRBV12-3/TRBV12-4 ASSTGGASGEDTQY
TRBV27 ASSPHNTDTQY